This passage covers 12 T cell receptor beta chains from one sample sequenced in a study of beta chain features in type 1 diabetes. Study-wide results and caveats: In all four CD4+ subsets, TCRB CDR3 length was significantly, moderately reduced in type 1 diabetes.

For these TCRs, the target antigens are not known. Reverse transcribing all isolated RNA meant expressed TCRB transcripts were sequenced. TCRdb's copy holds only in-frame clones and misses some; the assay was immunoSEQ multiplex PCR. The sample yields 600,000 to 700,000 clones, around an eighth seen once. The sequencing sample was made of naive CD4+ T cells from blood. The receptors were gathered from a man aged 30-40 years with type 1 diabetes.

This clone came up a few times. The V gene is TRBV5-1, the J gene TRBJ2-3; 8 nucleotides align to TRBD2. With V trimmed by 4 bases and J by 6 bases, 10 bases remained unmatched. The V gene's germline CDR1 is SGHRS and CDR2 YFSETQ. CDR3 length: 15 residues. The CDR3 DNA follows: TGCGCCAGCAGCACTCAGACTAGCGCGGCGGATACGCAGTATTTT. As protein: CASSTQTSAADTQYF.

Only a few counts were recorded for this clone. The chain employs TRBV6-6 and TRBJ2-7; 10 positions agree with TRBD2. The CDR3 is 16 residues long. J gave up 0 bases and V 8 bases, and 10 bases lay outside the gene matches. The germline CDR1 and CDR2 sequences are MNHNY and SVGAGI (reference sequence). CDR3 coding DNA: TGTGCCAGCGATCGGGGTAGCGGGAGGAGCTCCTACGAGCAGTACTTC. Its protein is CASDRGSGRSSYEQYF.

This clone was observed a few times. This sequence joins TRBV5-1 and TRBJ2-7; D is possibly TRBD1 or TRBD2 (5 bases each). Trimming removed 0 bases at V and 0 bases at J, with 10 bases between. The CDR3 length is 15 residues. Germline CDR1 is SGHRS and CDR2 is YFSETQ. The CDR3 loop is CASSLGGASSYEQYF. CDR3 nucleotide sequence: TGCGCCAGCAGCTTGGGAGGGGCGAGCTCCTACGAGCAGTACTTC.

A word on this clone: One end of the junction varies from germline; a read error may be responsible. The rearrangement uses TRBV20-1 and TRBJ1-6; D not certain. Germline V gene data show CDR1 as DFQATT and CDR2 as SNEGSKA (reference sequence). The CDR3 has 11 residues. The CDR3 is CSAHYNSALHF. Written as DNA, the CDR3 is TGCAGTGCTCACTATAATTCAGCCCTCCACTTT.

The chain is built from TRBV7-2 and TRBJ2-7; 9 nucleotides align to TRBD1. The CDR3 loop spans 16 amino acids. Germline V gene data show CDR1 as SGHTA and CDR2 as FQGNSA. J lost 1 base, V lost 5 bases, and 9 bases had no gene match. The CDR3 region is CASSTQRDRESYEQYF. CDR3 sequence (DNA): TGTGCCAGCAGCACTCAAAGGGACAGGGAATCCTACGAGCAGTACTTC.

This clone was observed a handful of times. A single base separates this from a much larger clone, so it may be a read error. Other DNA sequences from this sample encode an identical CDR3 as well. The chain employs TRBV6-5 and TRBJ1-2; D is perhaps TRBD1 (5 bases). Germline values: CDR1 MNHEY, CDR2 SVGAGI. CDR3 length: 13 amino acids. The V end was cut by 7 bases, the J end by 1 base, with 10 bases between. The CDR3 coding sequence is TGTGCCAGCACCCCTGGGGGTAACTATGGCTACACCTTC. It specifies CASTPGGNYGYTF.

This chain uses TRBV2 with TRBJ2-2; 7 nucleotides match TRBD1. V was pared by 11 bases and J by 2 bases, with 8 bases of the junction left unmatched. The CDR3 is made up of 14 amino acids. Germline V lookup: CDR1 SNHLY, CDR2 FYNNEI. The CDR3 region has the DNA TGTGCCGTTTTACGGGACAGAAACACCGGGGAGCTGTTTTTT. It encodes CAVLRDRNTGELFF.

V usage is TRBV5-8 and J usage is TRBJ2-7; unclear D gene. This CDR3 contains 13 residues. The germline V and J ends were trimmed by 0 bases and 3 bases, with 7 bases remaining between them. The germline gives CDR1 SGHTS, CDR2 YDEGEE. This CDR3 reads CASSLGRSYEQYF. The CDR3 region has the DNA TGTGCCAGCAGCTTGGGACGCAGCTACGAGCAGTACTTC.

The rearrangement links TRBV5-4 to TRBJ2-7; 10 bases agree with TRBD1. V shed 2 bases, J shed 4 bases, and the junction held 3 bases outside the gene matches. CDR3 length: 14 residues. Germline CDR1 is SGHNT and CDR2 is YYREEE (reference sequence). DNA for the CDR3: TGTGCCAGCAGCTTCGGGACAGGGGAATACGAGCAGTACTTC. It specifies CASSFGTGEYEQYF.

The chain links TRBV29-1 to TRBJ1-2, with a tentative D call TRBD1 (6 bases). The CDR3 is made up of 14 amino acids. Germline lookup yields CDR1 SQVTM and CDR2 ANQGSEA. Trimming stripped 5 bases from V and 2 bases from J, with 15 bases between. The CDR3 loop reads CSVRGQGINYGYTF. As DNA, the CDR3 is TGCAGCGTTAGAGGGCAGGGGATCAACTATGGCTACACCTTC.

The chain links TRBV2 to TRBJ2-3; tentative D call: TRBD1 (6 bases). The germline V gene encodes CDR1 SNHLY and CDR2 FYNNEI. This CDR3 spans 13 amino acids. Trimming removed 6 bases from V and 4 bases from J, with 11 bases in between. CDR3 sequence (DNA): TGTGCCAGCAGGGAACAGGGCCCAGATACGCAGTATTTT. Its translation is CASREQGPDTQYF.

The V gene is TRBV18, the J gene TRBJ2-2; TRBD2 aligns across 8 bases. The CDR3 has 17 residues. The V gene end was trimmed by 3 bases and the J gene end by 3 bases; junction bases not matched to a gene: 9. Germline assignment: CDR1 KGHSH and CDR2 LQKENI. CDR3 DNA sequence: TGTGCCAGCTCACCGAGTGCCGGGACTAGTTACACCGGGGAGCTGTTTTTT. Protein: CASSPSAGTSYTGELFF.